This TCR beta chain came from a study of blood T cells in healthy people across ages. Broader study findings: With naive T cell percentage, TCR beta diversity showed a strong correlation. In long-lived donors, naive CD4+ cell counts and diversity exceeded those of aged donors.

The CDR3 contains 15 residues. Germline lookup yields CDR1 SNHLY and CDR2 FYNNEI. J was trimmed by 0 bases and V by 6 bases; bases with no gene match: 7. This clonotype was counted only a few times. Its matching antigen is unknown. The second PCR ran about 6 to 11 cycles with a sample-barcoded 5' primer and J-beta primers. TCRdb called the 5' RACE reads again in MiXCR, with one record for every CDR3 protein. The table lists approximately 1,000,000 distinct CDR3 sequences, more than 40% of them singletons, with approximately 20% in the top ten. The chain joins TRBV2 to TRBJ2-7, with TRBD1 identical over 8 bases. The specimen sequenced was blood. The clonotype comes from a woman aged 55-69 years in good health. This CDR3 reads CASRLDRVSSYEQYF. The CDR3 bases are TGTGCCAGCAGGTTGGACAGGGTGAGCTCCTACGAGCAGTACTTC.